This T cell receptor (beta chain) was found in a study of blood T cell repertoires in COVID-19. Whole-study context: COVID-19 samples, acute and convalescent, were from the United States, Italy and Spain. PBMCs, B-cell-depleted T cells, or T cells provided the cDNA or gDNA that made up the material.

Germline lookup yields CDR1 LNHDA and CDR2 SQIVND (reference sequence). V was clipped by 6 bases and J by 10 bases, with 27 bases between them. The CDR3 runs 16 residues. Sequenced by immunoSEQ multiplex PCR; TCRdb stores in-frame clones only, minus some. The sample lists more than 300,000 clones; more than 70% were seen once. Sequenced sample: peripheral blood. This receptor was identified in a man in his late teens or twenties who had recovered from COVID-19. The chain combines TRBV19 with TRBJ1-1, with a possible D match to TRBD1 (5 bases). The CDR3 reads CASRRALEGMFGGAFF. For the CDR3, the DNA is TGTGCCAGTAGAAGAGCCTTGGAGGGGATGTTTGGAGGAGCTTTCTTT.